Listed below are T cell receptor beta chains from one sample, sequenced in a study of OX40 agonist ivuxolimab in advanced cancers. Using immunoSEQ multiplex PCR, the repertoire was profiled, and TCRdb retains in-frame clones only, with some absent. The sample carries about 27,000 clones, around 81% recorded once. The source was CD4+ or CD8+ T cells sorted from blood, collected in a trial of the OX40 agonist ivuxolimab. All receptors come from an adult with an advanced solid tumor such as melanoma, head and neck, liver or kidney cancer. Each CDR3 is given with its conserved first and last residue. The D gene is left open where the match is weak. Rows give clone size only sometimes, using once, few, many, or a class for an expanded clone.

j_gene,d_gene,v_gene,abundance,CDR3nt,CDR3aa
TRBJ1-6,-,TRBV19,-,TGTGCCAGTAGTATAAAAGAGGGATGGAATTCACCCCTCCACTTT,CASSIKEGWNSPLHF
TRBJ2-7,TRBD2,TRBV4-1,-,TGCGCCAGCAGCTGGGGGCTAGCGGGCGGAGGCGAGCAGTACTTC,CASSWGLAGGGEQYF
TRBJ1-5,TRBD1,TRBV11-2,few,TGTGCCAGCAGCTTAGGACAGGGTCTCCGTCAGCCCCAGCATTTT,CASSLGQGLRQPQHF
TRBJ1-1,-,TRBV7-8,-,TGTGCCAGCAGCTTAGCGGGGGGGAAAGCTTTCTTT,CASSLAGGKAFF
TRBJ2-2,-,TRBV13,-,TGTGCCAGCAGCTCCCCGGAGAATGACGGGGAGCTGTTTTTT,CASSSPENDGELFF
TRBJ2-5,-,TRBV9,-,TGTGCCAGCAGCGTAACATACCTTGCCCAAGAGACCCAGTACTTC,CASSVTYLAQETQYF
TRBJ2-7,TRBD1,TRBV4-1,-,TGCGCCAGCAGCCAAGATCGACAGGGGAACTACGAGCAGTACTTC,CASSQDRQGNYEQYF
TRBJ2-3,-,TRBV5-6,-,TGTGCCAGCAGCCACAAAACAGGGTTTCTCGAAACGCAGTATTTT,CASSHKTGFLETQYF
TRBJ2-4,-,TRBV5-6,-,TGTGCCAGCAGCGTAGGTACGGGTGGAGGGCCCAACGGGAACACTCAGTACTTC,CASSVGTGGGPNGNTQYF
TRBJ1-6,TRBD1,TRBV5-4,-,TGTGCCAGCAGCTTTGGGACAGAAAATTCACCCCTCCACTTT,CASSFGTENSPLHF
TRBJ2-5,-,TRBV7-9,-,TGTGCCAGCAGCTTGAAAGAGACCCAGTACTTC,CASSLKETQYF
TRBJ2-7,TRBD1,TRBV7-3,-,TGTGCCAGCAGCTCTGGACAGGGGAATCCCTACGAGCAGTACTTC,CASSSGQGNPYEQYF
TRBJ2-5,-,TRBV18,-,TGTGCCAGCTCACAAGGTCTGGCGGAGACCCAGTACTTC,CASSQGLAETQYF
TRBJ2-7,TRBD2,TRBV27,-,TGTGCCAGCAGTTTATCGATAGCGGGAGGGAGAATGGAGCAGTACTTC,CASSLSIAGGRMEQYF
TRBJ1-1,-,TRBV6-1,-,TGTGCCAGCAGTGAACCCGTGAAAGGCACTGAAGCTTTCTTT,CASSEPVKGTEAFF